The 28 T cell receptor beta chains below come from one sample, sequenced in a study of CD8+ T cells in alopecia areata. Sample treatment: oral pan-JAK inhibitor, 5-10 mg twice daily. The sequencing template was cDNA reverse transcribed from extracted RNA. The protocol was immunoSEQ multiplex PCR, while the TCRdb copy is restricted to in-frame clones and leaves out a portion. The data show over 85,000 clones, with around 55% seen just once and 15% to 19% held by the top ten. This specimen was CD8+ T cells sorted from blood, taken at week 4, from a patient treated with tofacitinib. All receptors come from a human donor with alopecia areata.

V and J are TRBV29-1 and TRBJ2-1, with D perhaps TRBD1 or TRBD2 (6 bases each). Trimming cost V 4 bases and J 3 bases, with 10 bases left between them. The CDR3 covers 13 residues. Germline CDR1 reads SQVTM; CDR2 reads ANQGSEA. Written as DNA, the CDR3 is TGCAGCGTTGCCGGGGGCGACTACAATGAGCAGTTCTTC. Its protein is CSVAGGDYNEQFF.

This clone was observed a single time. J is TRBJ2-6 and V is TRBV7-9; D remains unclear. In germline, CDR1 is SEHNR, CDR2 FQNEAQ (reference sequence). Trimming took off 5 bases at V and 0 bases at J, with 17 bases between the two ends. This CDR3 has 18 residues. The CDR3: CASSALGNGPSGANVLTF. The CDR3 DNA reads as TGTGCCAGCAGCGCCCTAGGGAACGGCCCCTCTGGGGCCAACGTCCTGACTTTC.

The chain links TRBV29-1 to TRBJ2-5; D gene unclear. The CDR3 length is 12 residues. From germline, CDR1 is SQVTM and CDR2 ANQGSEA. Trimming shortened V by 5 bases and J by 4 bases, and 11 bases separated the two germline ends. The chain's CDR3 is CSVLAQIETQYF. The CDR3, as DNA: TGCAGCGTTCTCGCACAAATAGAGACCCAGTACTTC. Based on the CDR3 plus reference TRBV29-1 and TRBJ2-5, the full variable domain is SAVISQKPSRDICQRGTSLTIQCQVDSQVTMMFWYRQQPGQSLTLIATANQGSEATYESGFVIDKFPISRPNLTFSTLTVSNMSPEDSSIYLCSVLAQIETQYFGPGTRLLVL.

This clone has more than one count but fewer than ten. This chain connects TRBV7-9 to TRBJ2-7; D call uncertain. V lost 4 bases and J lost 2, with 15 bases in between. The CDR3 consists of 15 residues. The germline gives CDR1 SEHNR, CDR2 FQNEAQ (reference sequence). CDR3 amino acids: CASSSPMAQAYEQYF. The CDR3 nucleotides read TGTGCCAGCAGCTCCCCGATGGCGCAGGCCTACGAGCAGTACTTC.

V is TRBV5-1 and J is TRBJ2-7, with TRBD1 matching 7 bases. CDR3 size: 13 residues. The trim removed 4 bases at V and 2 bases at J, leaving 3 bases unmatched. Germline V CDR1 and CDR2: SGHRS, YFSETQ. This CDR3 is CASSAGTAYEQYF. In DNA, the CDR3 is TGCGCCAGCAGCGCCGGGACAGCCTACGAGCAGTACTTC.

V usage is TRBV30 and J usage is TRBJ2-4; D remains ambiguous. Germline V gene data show CDR1 as GTSNPN and CDR2 as SVGIG (reference sequence). The CDR3 runs 14 residues. V lost 0 bases and J lost 8, with 14 bases in between. Written as DNA, the CDR3 is TGTGCCTGGAGTGTATCCGGGCTTGGGGACATTCAGTACTTC. It translates to CAWSVSGLGDIQYF.

Here the CDR3 reads CATSRDAAAHYEQYF. Here the CDR3 DNA reads TGTGCCACCAGCAGAGATGCCGCAGCACACTACGAGCAGTACTTC. The chain couples TRBV15 to TRBJ2-7; D call uncertain. Trimming removed 0 bases from V and 3 bases from J, with 12 bases in between. The CDR3 is 15 residues long. Germline CDR1 is LNHNV and CDR2 is YYDKDF (reference sequence).

The J gene is TRBJ2-1, the V gene TRBV27; possibly TRBD2 for D (5 bases). The CDR3 is 14 amino acids. Trimming left V 3 bases short and J 2 bases short, with 8 bases between. Per the germline V gene, CDR1 is MNHEY and CDR2 is SMNVEV (reference sequence). CDR3 nucleotide sequence: TGTGCCAGCAGTTTGGACGGGACCTACAATGAGCAGTTCTTC. Translating gives CASSLDGTYNEQFF.

V and J are TRBV28 and TRBJ2-7; D could derive from TRBD1 or TRBD2 (6 bases each). In germline, CDR1 is MDHEN, CDR2 SYDVKM. Trimming took off 8 bases at V and 1 base at J, with 18 bases between the two ends. This CDR3 has 15 residues. The CDR3 sequence is CASCPLGGGSYEQYF. In DNA form, the CDR3 reads TGTGCCAGCTGCCCTCTCGGAGGGGGATCCTACGAGCAGTACTTC.

The CDR3: CASSLGQGINQPQHF. Written as DNA, the CDR3 is TGTGCCAGCAGTTTAGGACAGGGCATTAATCAGCCCCAGCATTTT. V usage is TRBV27 and J usage is TRBJ1-5, with 8 nucleotides matching TRBD1. The germline V gene has CDR1 MNHEY and CDR2 SMNVEV (reference sequence). This CDR3 has 15 residues. J gave up 4 bases and V 2 bases, and 4 bases lay outside the gene matches.

This rearrangement joins TRBV9 to TRBJ2-3; D gene unclear. Germline V gene sequence: CDR1 SGDLS, CDR2 YYNGEE. This CDR3 comprises 12 residues. V was trimmed by 4 bases and J by 0 bases, leaving 3 bases between them. Here the CDR3 DNA reads TGTGCCAGCAGCTCTAGCACAGATACGCAGTATTTT. It translates to CASSSSTDTQYF.

The chain uses TRBV7-9 and TRBJ2-3; 10 bases agree with TRBD2. There are 16 residues in the CDR3. The J segment lost 6 bases and the V segment lost 6 bases, leaving 12 bases of the junction unmatched. CDR1 is SEHNR and CDR2 is FQNEAQ in the germline V gene (reference sequence). DNA of the CDR3: TGTGCCAGCAGTGGAGGGCTAGCGGGAGTCACGGATACGCAGTATTTT. It specifies CASSGGLAGVTDTQYF.

This clone has only a few counts. The rearrangement joins TRBV7-2 to TRBJ1-1; 7 bases are a match to TRBD1. Germline V gene data show CDR1 as SGHTA and CDR2 as FQGNSA. The CDR3 consists of 12 residues. Trimming took 5 bases from V and 7 from J; bases not matched to a gene: 4. The CDR3 reads CASSPTGFEAFF. The DNA for the CDR3 is TGTGCCAGCAGCCCGACAGGGTTTGAAGCTTTCTTT.

The sample holds one count of this clone. J is TRBJ2-7 and V is TRBV30; D gene unclear. The V end lost 1 base, the J end lost 2 bases, and 6 bases lay between the germline ends. Germline V gene sequence: CDR1 GTSNPN, CDR2 SVGIG (reference sequence). The CDR3 runs to 12 residues. As DNA, the CDR3 is TGTGCCTGGAGTGGAGCTACCTACGAGCAGTACTTC. Its protein product is CAWSGATYEQYF.

Notes on this clone: This sample also contains other DNA sequences that code for the same CDR3. This chain uses TRBV7-9 with TRBJ1-5; no firm D call. V shed 3 bases and J shed 4 bases, with 4 bases lying between them. The CDR3 consists of 12 residues. Germline-derived CDR1 and CDR2 are SEHNR and FQNEAQ (reference sequence). The CDR3 loop is CASSLDNQPQHF. The CDR3 region has the DNA TGTGCCAGCAGCTTGGATAATCAGCCCCAGCATTTT.

The chain employs TRBV29-1 and TRBJ2-3, with a weak D call TRBD2 (7 bases). V shed 4 bases and J shed 0 bases, with 14 bases lying between them. The germline V gene has CDR1 SQVTM and CDR2 ANQGSEA. The CDR3 covers 15 residues. As DNA, the CDR3 is TGCAGCGTTGGGGCACGGGGGGCGAGCACAGATACGCAGTATTTT. Its translation is CSVGARGASTDTQYF.

This clone appeared a few times. This chain uses TRBV27 with TRBJ2-5, with D unclear. CDR3 length: 14 amino acids. V lost 3 bases to trimming and J lost 7 bases, with 15 bases between them. Germline V gene data show CDR1 as MNHEY and CDR2 as SMNVEV (reference sequence). CDR3 sequence reads: CASSFRVGDGTQYF. The CDR3 DNA is TGTGCCAGCAGTTTCCGGGTCGGAGATGGGACCCAGTACTTC.

The chain carries TRBV2 and TRBJ2-4; TRBD2 agrees at 14 bases. In germline, CDR1 is SNHLY, CDR2 FYNNEI. V was clipped by 7 bases and J by 12 bases; unmatched bases: 8. The CDR3 runs 14 residues. The CDR3 coding sequence is TGTGCCAGCATGGGACTAGCGGGAGAGACGACTCAGTACTTC. The encoded protein is CASMGLAGETTQYF.

CDR3 sequence: CASSLSSEAFF. The DNA for the CDR3 is TGCGCCAGCAGCCTAAGTTCTGAAGCTTTCTTT. The chain employs TRBV4-1 and TRBJ1-1; the D is unclear. This CDR3 contains 11 residues. The V and J ends lost 4 bases and 6 bases respectively, with 6 bases between them. The germline V gene has CDR1 MGHRA and CDR2 YSYEKL.

This clone was seen a handful of times. This chain joins TRBV29-1 and TRBJ1-1; D is ambiguous. The V gene lost 3 bases and the J gene lost 1 base, with 9 bases spanning the gap. Germline V lookup: CDR1 SQVTM, CDR2 ANQGSEA. The CDR3 totals 13 residues. CDR3 region: CSVEVGENTEAFF. In DNA form, the CDR3 reads TGCAGCGTTGAGGTGGGCGAGAACACTGAAGCTTTCTTT.

The chain carries TRBV29-1 and TRBJ2-3, with D uncertain. Trimming cost V 7 bases and J 0 bases, with 17 bases left between them. The germline CDR1 and CDR2 sequences are SQVTM and ANQGSEA. This CDR3 region has 15 residues. CDR3 sequence reads: CSGTENARSTDTQYF. The DNA for the CDR3 is TGCAGCGGAACCGAAAACGCCCGTAGCACAGATACGCAGTATTTT.

The rearrangement links TRBV4-1 to TRBJ1-2; unclear D gene. The V end was cut by 1 base, the J end by 12 bases, with 27 bases between. This CDR3 has 17 amino acids. The germline CDR1 and CDR2 sequences are MGHRA and YSYEKL. The CDR3 sequence: CASSQVAQRTAWRIDTF. CDR3 sequence (DNA): TGCGCCAGCAGCCAAGTGGCCCAACGGACGGCGTGGCGTATCGACACCTTC.

The chain has TRBV4-1 and TRBJ1-1; unclear D gene. In germline, CDR1 is MGHRA, CDR2 YSYEKL. The CDR3 loop spans 14 amino acids. V was clipped by 7 bases and J by 5 bases, with 17 bases between them. CDR3 sequence: CASTDDPSKTEAFF. CDR3 DNA sequence: TGCGCCAGCACCGACGACCCCAGTAAGACTGAAGCTTTCTTT.

The CDR3 is CASSQGSYEQYF. As DNA, the CDR3 is TGCGCCAGCAGCCAAGGATCCTACGAGCAGTACTTC. The V gene is TRBV4-1, the J gene TRBJ2-7; D gene ambiguous. The CDR3 has 12 amino acids. The germline V and J ends were trimmed by 1 base and 1 base, with 2 bases remaining between them. Germline CDR1 MGHRA, CDR2 YSYEKL.

This chain joins TRBV27 and TRBJ2-2, with D perhaps matching TRBD1 or TRBD2 (5 bases each). The CDR3 is made up of 18 amino acids. Trimming took off 3 bases at V and 5 bases at J, with 22 bases between the two ends. CDR1 is MNHEY and CDR2 is SMNVEV in the germline V gene (reference sequence). The CDR3 DNA reads TGTGCCAGCAGTTTCCTCCTAATAGAGGGTAGGGGAACCGGGGAGCTGTTTTTT. Its translation is CASSFLLIEGRGTGELFF.

In this sample, this clone turned up a few times. The chain is built from TRBV5-6 and TRBJ2-4, with 8 bases that match TRBD1. CDR3 size: 15 residues. V lost 3 bases to trimming and J lost 1 base; unmatched junction nucleotides: 3. CDR1 and CDR2 from the germline V gene are SGHDT and YYEEEE. The CDR3 reads CASSYGQGAKNIQYF. In DNA, the CDR3 is TGTGCCAGCAGCTACGGACAGGGCGCCAAAAACATTCAGTACTTC.

This clone turned up a few times. This chain joins TRBV5-1 and TRBJ2-5; 7 nucleotides align to TRBD1. V lost 1 base and J lost 1; bases outside the gene matches: 1. The CDR3 spans 14 residues. CDR1 SGHRS and CDR2 YFSETQ come from the germline V gene. The CDR3 protein is CASSLWDSQETQYF. The CDR3 DNA follows: TGCGCCAGCAGCTTGTGGGACAGCCAAGAGACCCAGTACTTC.

The V gene is TRBV5-1, the J gene TRBJ1-1, with unresolved D. The ends were cut back, 4 bases at V and 0 bases at J, with 13 bases in the middle. CDR1 is SGHRS, CDR2 YFSETQ, per germline. The CDR3 covers 15 residues. The CDR3 loop is CASSPLGPMNTEAFF. DNA of the CDR3: TGCGCCAGCAGCCCGCTTGGACCGATGAACACTGAAGCTTTCTTT.